Reported below is one T cell receptor (beta chain). No antigen is known for it. These data come from a study of immune evolution from preneoplasia to lung adenocarcinoma. Produced via immunoSEQ multiplex PCR; TCRdb's table is partial and in-frame only. This sample has 5,000 to 7,000 clones, with approximately 80% found just once. Findings and limits, study-wide: Later-stage lesions seemingly showed higher T cell density and diversity than normal lung. Normal lung had the highest top T cell clone frequencies.

Two lung cancer pathologists independently confirmed each histologic diagnosis. Trimming left V 4 bases short and J 3 bases short, with 17 bases between. This CDR3 has 15 residues. From germline, CDR1 is SGHDT and CDR2 YYEEEE. This sequence joins TRBV5-6 and TRBJ2-7; tentative D call: TRBD1 (6 bases). The clonotype comes from a person in their 70s with lung adenocarcinoma. The specimen was FFPE adjacent normal lung tissue. DNA for the CDR3: TGTGCCAGCAGCCTCTCAGGGGTGGTCCGCTACGAGCAGTACTTC. This codes for CASSLSGVVRYEQYF.